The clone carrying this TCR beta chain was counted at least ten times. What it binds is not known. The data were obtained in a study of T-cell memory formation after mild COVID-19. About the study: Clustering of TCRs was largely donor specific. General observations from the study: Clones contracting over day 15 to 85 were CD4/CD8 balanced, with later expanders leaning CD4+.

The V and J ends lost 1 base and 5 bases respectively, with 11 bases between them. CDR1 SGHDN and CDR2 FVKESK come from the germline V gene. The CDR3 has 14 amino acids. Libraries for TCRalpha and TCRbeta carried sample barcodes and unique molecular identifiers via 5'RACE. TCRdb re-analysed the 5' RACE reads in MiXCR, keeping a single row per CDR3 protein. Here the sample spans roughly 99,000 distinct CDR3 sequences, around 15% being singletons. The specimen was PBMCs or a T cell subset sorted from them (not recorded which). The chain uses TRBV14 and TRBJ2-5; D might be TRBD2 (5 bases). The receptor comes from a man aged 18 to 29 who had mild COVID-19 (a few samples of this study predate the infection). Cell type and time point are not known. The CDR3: CASSQGAGRETQYF. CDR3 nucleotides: TGTGCCAGCAGCCAAGGTGCGGGCCGGGAGACCCAGTACTTC.